The 5 T cell receptor beta chains below all came from one sample that was sequenced in a study of blood T cell repertoires in COVID-19. Repertoires were generated with immunoSEQ multiplex PCR, while TCRdb's copy carries only in-frame clones and drops some. The sample holds roughly 250,000 clones, around 90% seen once. Input material: PBMCs or T cells enriched from blood (not recorded which). The source of these receptors is a woman aged 30 to 39 with acute COVID-19.

The chain employs TRBV6-5 and TRBJ2-7; D is unresolved. The length of the CDR3 is 14 residues. V was pared by 0 bases and J by 2 bases, with 8 bases between. Germline V lookup: CDR1 MNHEY, CDR2 SVGAGI. The CDR3 DNA follows: TGTGCCAGCAGTTACTCACAGTCCACCTACGAGCAGTACTTC. This translates into CASSYSQSTYEQYF.

This chain links TRBV7-2 with TRBJ2-5, with 7 bases lining up with TRBD1. CDR1 is SGHTA, CDR2 FQGNSA, per germline. The CDR3 contains 15 residues. V shed 5 bases, J shed 2 bases, and the junction held 8 bases outside the gene matches. CDR3 protein: CASSITPGQQETQYF. The CDR3 coding sequence is TGTGCCAGCAGCATCACGCCGGGACAGCAAGAGACCCAGTACTTC. Full variable domain (missing parts from reference TRBV7-2 and TRBJ2-5): GAGVSQSPSNKVTEKGKDVELRCDPISGHTALYWYRQSLGQGLEFLIYFQGNSAPDKSGLPSDRFSAERTGGSVSTLTIQRTQQEDSAVYLCASSITPGQQETQYFGPGTRLLVL.

V gene TRBV4-2 combines with J gene TRBJ2-5; TRBD1 matches at 7 bases. V lost 0 bases and J lost 7; bases outside the gene matches: 8. CDR3 length: 15 residues. Germline values: CDR1 LGHNA, CDR2 YNFKEQ. CDR3 region: CASSQDDRPGGTQYF. The CDR3 DNA follows: TGTGCCAGCAGCCAAGATGATAGGCCAGGGGGGACCCAGTACTTC.

This sequence joins TRBV5-1 and TRBJ1-4, with 10 bases identical to TRBD1. The CDR3 is 16 residues long. The ends lost 0 bases at V and 7 bases at J; junction bases unmatched: 6. CDR1 and CDR2 from the germline V gene are SGHRS and YFSETQ. The CDR3 region has the DNA TGCGCCAGCAGCTTGGGGGACAGGGGAAGGGGTGAAAAACTGTTTTTT. Protein sequence: CASSLGDRGRGEKLFF. The whole variable domain, remainder taken from reference TRBV5-1 and TRBJ1-4, is KAGVTQTPRYLIKTRGQQVTLSCSPISGHRSVSWYQQTPGQGLQFLFEYFSETQRNKGNFPGRFSGRQFSNSRSEMNVSTLELGDSALYLCASSLGDRGRGEKLFFGSGTQLSVL.

V and J are TRBV27 and TRBJ2-5, with 9 positions matching TRBD2. Trimming took 6 bases from V and 3 from J; bases not matched to a gene: 5. The CDR3 runs to 14 residues. Germline lookup yields CDR1 MNHEY and CDR2 SMNVEV (reference sequence). The CDR3 nucleotides are TGTGCCAGCAGACGCCTAGCGGGAAAAGAGACCCAGTACTTC. Translating gives CASRRLAGKETQYF.